These 5 T cell receptor beta chains came from one sample sequenced in a study of OX40 agonist ivuxolimab in advanced cancers. Some clones are missing from TCRdb's copy, which holds only in-frame ones; the method was immunoSEQ multiplex PCR. The sample comprises just under 20,000 clones, roughly 80% of which are singletons, and approximately 3.1% rests with the top ten. The sample here was CD4+ or CD8+ T cells sorted from blood, taken in a trial of the OX40 agonist ivuxolimab. The receptors stem from an adult with an advanced solid tumor such as melanoma, head and neck, liver or kidney cancer.

Judged by abundance, this clone is medium-sized. CDR3 sequence: CASSLALGDNQPQHF. Written as DNA, the CDR3 is TGTGCCAGCAGCTTAGCGCTTGGTGACAATCAGCCCCAGCATTTT. This sequence joins TRBV7-9 and TRBJ1-5; no reliable D call. Trimming pared 0 bases from V and 3 bases from J, leaving 9 bases between. The CDR3 sequence is 15 residues long. Germline CDR1 and CDR2: SEHNR and FQNEAQ (reference sequence).

The J gene is TRBJ2-3, the V gene TRBV28; TRBD2 matches 8 bases. Germline CDR1 MDHEN, CDR2 SYDVKM. V lost 1 base, J lost 2 bases, and 8 bases stayed unmatched. The CDR3 totals 17 residues. The CDR3 sequence: CASSLSRVAGYTDTQYF. Written as DNA, the CDR3 is TGTGCCAGCAGTTTATCCCGGGTAGCGGGGTACACAGATACGCAGTATTTT.

V is TRBV5-1 and J is TRBJ2-1; 8 positions match TRBD1. V lost 4 bases and J lost 0; bases outside the gene matches: 6. Per the germline V gene, CDR1 is SGHRS and CDR2 is YFSETQ. The CDR3 is 16 residues long. The CDR3 spells CASSLRTGGSYNEQFF. CDR3 nucleotides: TGCGCCAGCAGCCTACGAACAGGGGGCTCCTACAATGAGCAGTTCTTC.

The rearrangement uses TRBV4-3 and TRBJ1-6; the D is unclear. The CDR3 covers 16 residues. Deletions cut 0 bases from V and 3 bases from J, with 9 bases between. Germline V gene data show CDR1 as LGHNA and CDR2 as YSLEER. CDR3: CASSQEGYSYNSPLHF. As DNA, the CDR3 is TGCGCCAGCAGCCAAGAAGGGTACAGCTATAATTCACCCCTCCACTTT.

The CDR3 DNA follows: TGTGCCAGCAGCTTGGCCGGGAGCGCCTACGAGCAGTACTTC. Its translation is CASSLAGSAYEQYF. V is TRBV7-8 and J is TRBJ2-5, with a tentative D call TRBD2 (6 bases). The closer fit of TRBJ2-7 to the DNA end suggests the J call may be wrong. Per germline, CDR1 SGHVS and CDR2 FQNEAQ. The CDR3 extends over 14 amino acids.